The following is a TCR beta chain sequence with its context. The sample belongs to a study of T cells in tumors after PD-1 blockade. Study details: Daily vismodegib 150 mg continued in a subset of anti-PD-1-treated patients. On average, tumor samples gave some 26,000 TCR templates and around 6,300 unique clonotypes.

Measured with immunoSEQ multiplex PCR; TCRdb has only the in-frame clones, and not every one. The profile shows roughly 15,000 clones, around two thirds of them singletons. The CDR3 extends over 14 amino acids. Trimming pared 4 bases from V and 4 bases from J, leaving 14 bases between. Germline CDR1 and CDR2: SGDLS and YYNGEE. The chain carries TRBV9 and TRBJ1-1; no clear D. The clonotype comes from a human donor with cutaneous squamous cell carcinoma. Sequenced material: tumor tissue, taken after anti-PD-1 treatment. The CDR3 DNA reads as TGTGCCAGCAGCCCCACGGGAGGGAGCACTGAAGCTTTCTTT. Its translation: CASSPTGGSTEAFF. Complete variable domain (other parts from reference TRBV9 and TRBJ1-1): DSGVTQTPKHLITATGQRVTLRCSPRSGDLSVYWYQQSLDQGLQFLIQYYNGEERAKGNILERFSAQQFPDLHSELNLSSLELGDSALYFCASSPTGGSTEAFFGQGTRLTVV.